This is a list of T cell receptor beta chains from one sample in a study of human T cells and chemical hapten exposure. Using its own MiXCR run on the RACE reads, TCRdb lists one record per CDR3 protein. The sample holds 100,000 to 150,000 distinct CDR3 sequences, less than 15% seen once. The sequencing used whole blood, collected in connection with sensitization to the hapten diphenylcyclopropenone (DPC). The receptor set was obtained from a woman aged 18-30 years with alopecia areata. Some clones in this sample may be carry-over from other donors' samples. Each CDR3 is given with its conserved first and last residue. Each record gives: clone size, J gene, V gene, D gene, CDR3 DNA, CDR3 protein. The D gene is left open where the match is weak. Rows give clone size only sometimes, using once, few, many, or a class for an expanded clone.

-	TRBJ2-1	TRBV20-1	-	TGCAGTGCTCTGTCGGTGGGTGAGCAGTTCTTC	CSALSVGEQFF
-	TRBJ1-1	TRBV7-6	TRBD1	TGTGCCAGCAGCTCCGGGACAGAGGACACTGAAGCTTTCTTT	CASSSGTEDTEAFF
few	TRBJ1-5	TRBV7-2	-	TGTGCCAGCAGCTTGAGTACCGGCAATCAGCCCCAGCATTTT	CASSLSTGNQPQHF
few	TRBJ2-1	TRBV28	-	TGTGCCAGCAGAGGGAAAAGGGAAGATGAGCAGTTCTTC	CASRGKREDEQFF
-	TRBJ1-1	TRBV15	-	TGTGCCACCAGCCCAAACGAGGGTGAAGCTTTCTTT	CATSPNEGEAFF
few	TRBJ2-1	TRBV19	TRBD2	TGTGCCAGTACCGGGACTAGCGGGGGTAATGAGCAGTTCTTC	CASTGTSGGNEQFF
few	TRBJ1-6	TRBV20-1	-	TGCAGTGCTTTCACGGGGTCTAATTCACCCCTCCACTTT	CSAFTGSNSPLHF
many	TRBJ2-3	TRBV29-1	-	TGCAGCGTTGAATTGGCCAGCACAGATACGCAGTATTTT	CSVELASTDTQYF
-	TRBJ2-1	TRBV4-1	-	TGCGCCAGCAGCCATTTTTCTAACGGCGGTGAGCAGTTCTTC	CASSHFSNGGEQFF
-	TRBJ1-6	TRBV14	-	TGTGCCAGCAGCCAAGAGGCGAGGTTTTCACCCCTCCACTTT	CASSQEARFSPLHF
-	TRBJ2-1	TRBV28	TRBD2	TGTGCCAGCAGTTTACCGATAGCGGGTAGTCAGTTCTTC	CASSLPIAGSQFF
few	TRBJ1-2	TRBV7-2	-	TGTGCCAGCAGCCCTATCGGATCCGGCTACACCTTC	CASSPIGSGYTF
many	TRBJ2-5	TRBV29-1	TRBD1	TGCAGCGGAACAGGGGAAGAGACCCAGTACTTC	CSGTGEETQYF
-	TRBJ2-7	TRBV6-5	TRBD1	TGTGCCAGCAGGAGGACAGGGGGCCGCTACGAGCAGTACTTC	CASRRTGGRYEQYF
few	TRBJ2-3	TRBV7-2	TRBD1	TGTGCCAGCGCTCCGGGACAGGACACAGATACGCAGTATTTT	CASAPGQDTDTQYF
-	TRBJ2-7	TRBV9	-	TGTGCCAGCAGCGTAGAGGGGGGCGAGCAGTACTTC	CASSVEGGEQYF
once	TRBJ2-3	TRBV12-3/TRBV12-4	TRBD2	TGTGCCAGCAGTTCCTGGACTAGCGGGGGGGCTAGCACAGATACGCAGTATTTT	CASSSWTSGGASTDTQYF
-	TRBJ2-4	TRBV5-8	-	TGTGCCAGCAGCTTGACGGGGGAGGACATTCAGTACTTC	CASSLTGEDIQYF
few	TRBJ2-3	TRBV4-2	TRBD1	TGTGCCAGCAGCCATCCGGGACAGGGGGTCACAGATACGCAGTATTTT	CASSHPGQGVTDTQYF
few	TRBJ2-2	TRBV30	TRBD2	TGTGCCTGGAGGTCGGGGGGGCTGGAGTTCGGGGAGCTGTTTTTT	CAWRSGGLEFGELFF
many	TRBJ2-2	TRBV6-6	-	TGTGCCAGCAGTGCCACAGGGATTGGCGGGGAGCTGTTTTTT	CASSATGIGGELFF
-	TRBJ2-3	TRBV20-1	-	TGCAGTGCTACCTTTTATCAGTCCACTGGCACAGATACGCAGTATTTT	CSATFYQSTGTDTQYF
few	TRBJ2-7	TRBV19	-	TGTGCCAGTAGTATGGCAGGGGCCTCCTACGAGCAGTACTTC	CASSMAGASYEQYF
-	TRBJ2-7	TRBV19	-	TGTGCCAGTAGTGCGACAGGAATTCCTACTGAGCAGTACTTC	CASSATGIPTEQYF
few	TRBJ1-6	TRBV30	TRBD1	TGTGCCTCGGGACAGCAGCATAATTCACCCCTCCACTTT	CASGQQHNSPLHF
few	TRBJ2-1	TRBV9	TRBD2	TGTGCCAGCAGCGTAGCGGTAGCGGGGGGGCAAGAGCAGTTCTTC	CASSVAVAGGQEQFF
-	TRBJ1-5	TRBV19	TRBD1	TGTGCCAGTAGTATCCACAGGGGAAGCAATCAGCCCCAGCATTTT	CASSIHRGSNQPQHF
many	TRBJ1-4	TRBV12-3/TRBV12-4	TRBD1	TGTGCCAGCAGTTTCGGGGACAGCTCCTTCAAACTGTTTTTT	CASSFGDSSFKLFF
-	TRBJ2-6	TRBV6-2/TRBV6-3	-	TGTGCCAGTCATCAAGGGGCCTCTGGGGCCAACGTCCTGACTTTC	CASHQGASGANVLTF
-	TRBJ2-7	TRBV20-1	TRBD1	TGCAGTGCTACCGGACAGGGGGCCTACGAGCAGTACTTC	CSATGQGAYEQYF
-	TRBJ2-2	TRBV7-3	-	TGTGCCAGCAGCTTAACGCCGGGGGACACCGGGGAGCTGTTTTTT	CASSLTPGDTGELFF
-	TRBJ2-7	TRBV12-3/TRBV12-4	TRBD2	TGTGCCAGCAGTTTGGGAGGGCAGCGCGAGCAGTACTTC	CASSLGGQREQYF
-	TRBJ1-6	TRBV20-1	-	TGCAGTGCCCGCTTTGAGGGAAGGGGTAGTTCACCCCTCCACTTT	CSARFEGRGSSPLHF
few	TRBJ1-2	TRBV7-8	TRBD1	TGTGCCAGCAGCTTATGGGGGACAGGATACTTCAATCGGGATGGCTACACCTTC	CASSLWGTGYFNRDGYTF
many	TRBJ2-7	TRBV10-3	-	TGTGCCATCAGGAGAGGACAGCCCGGCTCCTACGAGCAGTACTTC	CAIRRGQPGSYEQYF
-	TRBJ2-2	TRBV7-9	-	-	CASSPPAGNTGSCFF
-	TRBJ2-5	TRBV6-5	-	TGTGCCAGCAGTTACTCTGTTGGGACAAACCAAGAGACCCAGTACTTC	CASSYSVGTNQETQYF
-	TRBJ1-2	TRBV12-3/TRBV12-4	-	TGTGCCAGCAGCGACAGGTTTATAGGCTACACCTTC	CASSDRFIGYTF
few	TRBJ2-2	TRBV28	-	TGTGCCAGTAAAACAGGGACACTGAACACCGGGGAGCTGTTTTTT	CASKTGTLNTGELFF
many	TRBJ2-1	TRBV7-9	-	TGTGCCAGCAGCTTTTGGCAGGAGGTCAATGAGCAGTTCTTC	CASSFWQEVNEQFF
-	TRBJ2-1	TRBV24-1	TRBD1	TGTGCCACCGGGACAGGCTCCTACAATGAGCAGTTCTTC	CATGTGSYNEQFF
-	TRBJ2-7	TRBV28	TRBD1	TGTGCCAGCAGTTTAGGGCGGGGACAGGTCTACGAGCAGTACTTC	CASSLGRGQVYEQYF
few	TRBJ2-3	TRBV20-1	TRBD2	TGCAGTGCTGAAGGCAGGCTAGCGGGGTCAGATACGCAGTATTTT	CSAEGRLAGSDTQYF
few	TRBJ2-5	TRBV4-1	-	TGCGCCAGCAGCCAAGATCAGGCGTTTCAAGAGACCCAGTACTTC	CASSQDQAFQETQYF
many	TRBJ1-1	TRBV18	TRBD1	TGTGCCAGCTCACCAGGGACAAGGGGGCCTACTGAAGCTTTCTTT	CASSPGTRGPTEAFF
many	TRBJ2-1	TRBV15	TRBD2	TGTGCCACCAGCGGACCGGGACTAGCGGGGTTGAGCTCCTACAATGAGCAGTTCTTC	CATSGPGLAGLSSYNEQFF
-	TRBJ2-1	TRBV4-1	-	TGCGCCAGCAGCCTCGACCGGCGTGTTGGCTACAATGAGCAGTTCTTC	CASSLDRRVGYNEQFF
-	TRBJ2-5	TRBV29-1	-	TGCAGCGTTGGGGTCAGGGGGGTTCAAGAGACCCAGTACTTC	CSVGVRGVQETQYF
many	TRBJ2-4	TRBV14	-	TGTGCCAGCAGCCAAGGTGGCGGATTGGAAAACATTCAGTACTTC	CASSQGGGLENIQYF